A selection of T cell receptor beta chains follows, all from one sample in a study of blood T cell repertoires in COVID-19. The repertoire was sequenced with immunoSEQ multiplex PCR; TCRdb's copy has only in-frame clones and lacks some. The table lists about 200,000 clones, less than 85% of them singletons. The sequenced sample was PBMCs or T cells enriched from blood (not recorded which). The source of these receptors is a woman aged 60-75 years with acute COVID-19. CDR3s include the opening cysteine and the closing phenylalanine or tryptophan.

V gene	J gene	CDR3 length	CDR3 protein
TRBV15	TRBJ2-3	16	CATSRLTGGRRDTQYF
TRBV7-9	TRBJ2-4	14	CASSLVSGRDIQYF
TRBV7-2	TRBJ2-3	16	CASSLVAGVSTDTQYF
TRBV5-1	TRBJ1-1	15	CASSPVAGANTEAFF
TRBV9	TRBJ2-2	13	CASSVVGSGELFF
TRBV6-2/TRBV6-3	TRBJ1-2	13	CASSYSVQDGYTF
TRBV5-4	TRBJ1-4	14	CASSAWGQGGKLFF
TRBV12-2	TRBJ1-5	14	CASRLYAGIQPQHF
TRBV12-3/TRBV12-4	TRBJ1-5	13	CAAGQGLSQPQHF
TRBV28	TRBJ2-5	13	CASSSRLQETQYF
TRBV27	TRBJ2-7	16	CASSLRDSPRVYEQYF
TRBV3-1/TRBV3-2	TRBJ2-7	16	CASSQDAGSFSYEQYF
TRBV10-1	TRBJ2-3	17	CASSESIGGSLPDTQYF
TRBV5-1	TRBJ2-1	15	CASSMDRVPLNEQFF
TRBV11-2	TRBJ2-3	15	CASSSLGGAGDTQYF
TRBV10-1	TRBJ1-5	13	CASSGQINQPQHF
TRBV3-1/TRBV3-2	TRBJ1-6	15	CASSRTVGDNSPLHF
TRBV5-6	TRBJ1-2	15	CASSLASGGRYGYTF
TRBV5-4	TRBJ2-1	14	CASSLDVTPKEQFF
TRBV27	TRBJ2-1	11	CASSFVGRVFF
TRBV6-4	TRBJ2-1	13	CASSVGLAGPQFF
TRBV19	TRBJ1-1	14	CASSYTGLNTEAFF
TRBV28	TRBJ2-6	18	CASFPGTGGSSGANVLTF
TRBV9	TRBJ1-1	15	CASSVATGMGTEAFF
TRBV10-3	TRBJ1-3	16	CAIRRWTGKSGNTIYF
TRBV6-5	TRBJ1-2	14	CASSYSIRAYGYTF
TRBV9	TRBJ2-4	14	CASSVRDRLDIQYF
TRBV28	TRBJ1-2	14	CASSYWDSAYGYTF
TRBV3-1/TRBV3-2	TRBJ1-2	13	CASSPGQGDGYTF
TRBV6-5	TRBJ2-7	13	CASQTLAAYEQYF
TRBV6-1	TRBJ1-2	17	CASSETGGLSGNYGYTF
TRBV2	TRBJ1-1	12	CASSATGREAFF
TRBV12-3/TRBV12-4	TRBJ1-1	12	CASSRRNTEAFF
TRBV10-2	TRBJ2-7	12	CATYSSTSEQYF
TRBV5-1	TRBJ1-6	14	CASSLSQVNSPLHF
TRBV2	TRBJ1-5	17	CASSESRAGGGGQPQHF
TRBV7-8	TRBJ1-1	12	CASSPQLSEAFF
TRBV10-3	TRBJ1-5	15	CAISESTRLNQPQHF
TRBV6-2/TRBV6-3	TRBJ2-7	13	CASSYSHSYEQYF
TRBV2	TRBJ2-3	19	CASSEFGGPRTRVGDTQYF
TRBV4-3	TRBJ1-3	18	CASSQTAYRDPSGNTIYF
TRBV19	TRBJ1-2	18	CASSPLAGGYRANYGYTF
TRBV11-2	TRBJ2-5	12	CASSSQWETQYF
TRBV5-4	TRBJ1-2	13	CASSIPERDGYTF
TRBV3-1/TRBV3-2	TRBJ2-1	15	CASSQRQGKNNEQFF
TRBV5-4	TRBJ1-5	14	CASSDSDSNQPQHF
TRBV11-3	TRBJ2-3	12	CASSLSGDTQYF
TRBV7-8	TRBJ2-2	13	CASSPRVSGELFF
TRBV7-9	TRBJ2-3	15	CASSFGQGGGDTQYF
TRBV11-2	TRBJ2-2	15	CASSPPQGPTGELFF
TRBV6-2/TRBV6-3	TRBJ2-1	16	CASSYDPASGGPGQFF
TRBV19	TRBJ2-7	14	CASNNAAGGVEQYF
TRBV18	TRBJ1-6	15	CASSPETGGNSPLHF
TRBV19	TRBJ1-2	16	CASSPREGDLFYGYTF
TRBV20-1	TRBJ1-5	11	CSAAPGEPQHF
TRBV5-1	TRBJ1-6	17	CASSLDRQGSINSPLHF
TRBV7-8	TRBJ1-6	15	CASSFSVGNNSPLHF
TRBV28	TRBJ1-2	15	CASSLIQMANYGYTF
TRBV24-1	TRBJ2-2	14	CATSLGQDTGELFF